These T cell receptor beta chains were read from a single sample in a study of T cell responses to AZD1222 COVID-19 vaccine. Sequencing was performed with immunoSEQ multiplex PCR; in TCRdb, only in-frame clones are kept and a portion is missing. This sample has approximately 82,000 clones, with 85% to 95% found just once. The sample was peripheral blood, taken on day 0 of AZD1222 vaccination. The receptors were sampled from an adult in good health. The CDR3 runs from the conserved cysteine through the conserved F or W. The D gene is left open where the match is weak. Clone size is given for some rows only: seen once, a few or many times, or a class if the clone is expanded.

>TRBV9|TRBD2|.|TRBJ2-5
CASSVMAGEETQYF
TGTGCCAGCAGCGTAATGGCGGGGGAAGAGACCCAGTACTTC
>TRBV6-5|.|.|TRBJ2-3
CASWSAYSTDTQYF
TGTGCCAGCTGGAGCGCCTACTCCACAGATACGCAGTATTTT
>TRBV14|.|.|TRBJ1-1
CASSQVGARVREAFF
TGTGCCAGCAGCCAAGTAGGTGCCAGGGTCAGGGAAGCTTTCTTT
>TRBV3-1/TRBV3-2|.|.|TRBJ2-7
CASSQDRHLYEQYF
TGTGCCAGCAGCCAAGATCGACACCTCTACGAGCAGTACTTC
>TRBV18|TRBD1|.|TRBJ1-2
CASSPLPSTGGYGYTF
TGTGCCAGCTCACCACTCCCATCGACAGGGGGGTATGGCTACACCTTC
>TRBV5-4|TRBD1|.|TRBJ1-2
CASSLTGANYGYTF
TGTGCCAGCAGCTTGACAGGGGCCAACTATGGCTACACCTTC
>TRBV20-1|TRBD2|.|TRBJ2-7
CSASADPGLFYEQYF
TGCAGTGCTAGTGCGGATCCGGGACTATTCTACGAGCAGTACTTC
>TRBV24-1|.|.|TRBJ2-2
CATSERGRTMMNTGELFF
TGTGCCACCAGTGAACGGGGACGGACCATGATGAACACCGGGGAGCTGTTTTTT
>TRBV10-3|.|medium-sized|TRBJ1-3
CAITSAGSGNTIYF
TGTGCCATTACCTCGGCCGGCTCTGGAAACACCATATATTTT
>TRBV11-2|.|.|TRBJ1-1
CASSSLGGRGDTEAFF
TGTGCCAGCAGCTCTCTGGGAGGGAGGGGAGACACTGAAGCTTTCTTT
>TRBV19|.|.|TRBJ2-4
CASSQGRGELAKNIQYF
TGTGCCAGTAGTCAGGGGAGGGGAGAGTTAGCCAAAAACATTCAGTACTTC
>TRBV11-2|TRBD2|.|TRBJ2-5
CASSAGTSGQETQYF
TGTGCCAGCAGCGCCGGGACTAGCGGTCAAGAGACCCAGTACTTC
>TRBV28|TRBD1|.|TRBJ1-6
CASSPRGQGPGSSPLHF
TGTGCCAGCAGTCCTCGGGGACAGGGGCCTGGGAGTTCACCCCTCCACTTT
>TRBV10-3|TRBD1|.|TRBJ2-1
CAITTGKVSYNEQFF
TGTGCCATAACGACAGGGAAAGTTTCCTACAATGAGCAGTTCTTC
>TRBV7-8|.|few|TRBJ1-2
CASSLVRGSYGYTF
TGTGCCAGCAGCTTGGTTCGGGGCTCCTATGGCTACACCTTC
>TRBV5-4|.|once|TRBJ2-2
CASSLGGSVVAGELFF
TGTGCCAGCAGCTTGGGAGGGTCGGTCGTAGCCGGGGAGCTGTTTTTT
>TRBV28|.|.|TRBJ2-7
CASNTTPRPAGEQYF
TGTGCCAGCAACACTACTCCCAGGCCGGCGGGCGAGCAGTACTTC
>TRBV27|.|.|TRBJ1-5
CASSLSWGGGQPQHF
TGTGCCAGCAGTTTATCATGGGGCGGAGGTCAGCCCCAGCATTTT
>TRBV6-5|.|.|TRBJ1-1
CASSRGRDTEAFF
TGTGCCAGCAGCCGAGGCCGGGACACTGAAGCTTTCTTT
>TRBV7-3|.|.|TRBJ1-2
CASSSGGRYGYTF
TGTGCCAGCAGCTCGGGGGGCCGTTATGGCTACACCTTC
>TRBV20-1|TRBD2|.|TRBJ2-1
CSAPGTREQFF
TGCAGTGCTCCCGGGACTAGAGAGCAGTTCTTC
>TRBV5-1|.|.|TRBJ1-6
CASSPREGLNNSPLHF
TGCGCCAGCAGCCCGAGGGAGGGTTTGAATAATTCACCCCTCCACTTT
>TRBV3-1/TRBV3-2|.|.|TRBJ2-3
CASSKGGSTDTQYF
TGTGCCAGCAGCAAAGGGGGTAGCACAGATACGCAGTATTTT
>TRBV6-5|.|.|TRBJ2-7
CASSYSTRSYEQYF
TGTGCCAGCAGTTACTCGACGCGTTCCTACGAGCAGTACTTC